Following are 28 T cell receptor beta chains from one sample sequenced in a study of T-cell memory formation after mild COVID-19. One entry per CDR3 protein results from TCRdb running MiXCR on the 5' RACE reads. The sample gives 200,000 to 300,000 distinct CDR3 sequences, 15% to 17% of which show up once; around 2.2% is in the top ten. The source material was PBMCs or a T cell subset sorted from them (not recorded which). The receptors here all came from an adult woman who had mild COVID-19 (a few samples of this study predate the infection). Cell type and time point are not known.

This CDR3 is CASPLAGGPAGTDTQYF. The DNA of the CDR3 is TGTGCCAGTCCCTTAGCGGGGGGGCCGGCTGGCACAGATACGCAGTATTTT. The chain carries TRBV7-2 and TRBJ2-3; 11 nucleotides align to TRBD2. The CDR3 contains 17 residues. The trim removed 9 bases at V and 1 base at J, leaving 12 bases unmatched. Germline V gene data show CDR1 as SGHTA and CDR2 as FQGNSA.

This clonotype was observed a handful of times. V and J are TRBV29-1 and TRBJ2-5, with TRBD2 matching 8 bases. Germline CDR1 and CDR2: SQVTM and ANQGSEA. The J segment lost 4 bases and the V segment lost 4 bases, leaving 8 bases of the junction unmatched. The CDR3 is made up of 14 amino acids. Here the CDR3 reads CSVVRGSGGETQYF. In nucleotides, the CDR3 is TGCAGCGTTGTTCGCGGGAGCGGGGGAGAGACCCAGTACTTC.

V and J are TRBV7-9 and TRBJ2-1, with a possible D match to TRBD1 (6 bases). Germline V gene sequence: CDR1 SEHNR, CDR2 FQNEAQ (reference sequence). The CDR3 extends over 13 amino acids. Between the trimmed V and J ends, which lost 1 base and 9 bases, there was a span of 10 bases. CDR3 region: CASSLGTVGEQFF. The CDR3, as DNA: TGTGCCAGCAGCTTAGGGACAGTCGGTGAGCAGTTCTTC.

This clonotype was counted a few times. The rearrangement uses TRBV4-1 and TRBJ2-5; 7 nucleotides match TRBD1. This CDR3 is 16 amino acids long. Germline V gene sequence: CDR1 MGHRA, CDR2 YSYEKL. J was trimmed by 4 bases and V by 5 bases; bases with no gene match: 13. The CDR3 coding sequence is TGCGCCAGCAGCTACGGGGACAGCCGTCCGAGAGAGACCCAGTACTTC. This translates into CASSYGDSRPRETQYF.

This clonotype turned up a few times. A junction boundary mismatches the germline segment, possibly from a read error. The V call is TRBV3-1, the J call TRBJ2-5, with D possibly being TRBD2 (7 bases). Germline V CDR1 and CDR2: LGHDT, YNNKEL (reference sequence). There are 14 residues in the CDR3. Here the CDR3 reads CASSPPWGGGRLEF. In DNA form, the CDR3 reads TGTGCCAGCAGCCCGCCCTGGGGCGGGGGCCGCCTTGAATTC.

CDR3: CASSLSNGYTF. The CDR3 DNA follows: TGTGCCAGCAGCTTGTCGAATGGCTACACCTTC. The chain joins TRBV7-9 to TRBJ1-2; D is ambiguous. Trimming pared 3 bases from V and 6 bases from J, leaving 5 bases between. CDR3 length: 11 residues. CDR1 and CDR2 (germline): SEHNR, FQNEAQ (reference sequence).

The chain recombines TRBV13 with TRBJ2-5; TRBD2 matches at 14 bases. This CDR3 region has 17 residues. CDR1 and CDR2 from the germline V gene are PRHDT and FYEKMQ (reference sequence). V dropped 5 bases and J dropped 4; count of bases not matched to a gene: 9. CDR3 bases: TGTGCCAGCAGCCCACGGACTAGCGGGAGGAACCGAGAGACCCAGTACTTC. Protein product: CASSPRTSGRNRETQYF.

DNA of the CDR3: TGCGCCAGCAGCTTCCCGGGCCGCACAGATACGCAGTATTTT. Its protein is CASSFPGRTDTQYF. The chain is built from TRBV5-1 and TRBJ2-3, with D hard to call. The germline gives CDR1 SGHRS, CDR2 YFSETQ. Trimming shortened V by 2 bases and J by 1 base, and 8 bases separated the two germline ends. This CDR3 region has 14 residues.

The chain has TRBV4-2 and TRBJ2-3; D remains ambiguous. The CDR3 totals 13 residues. Looked up from germline, CDR1 is LGHNA and CDR2 is YNFKEQ. Trimming removed 1 base from V and 10 bases from J, with 12 bases in between. As DNA, the CDR3 is TGTGCCAGCAGCCAAGGAGAGAGGTCTTCGCAGTATTTT. Translating gives CASSQGERSSQYF.

This clonotype came up a few times. The chain carries TRBV5-1 and TRBJ1-1; maybe TRBD1 (5 bases). CDR1 is SGHRS, CDR2 YFSETQ, per germline. Trimming removed 4 bases from V and 4 bases from J, with 11 bases in between. This CDR3 contains 13 residues. The CDR3 spells CASSTPGGTEAFF. As DNA, the CDR3 is TGCGCCAGCAGCACCCCGGGGGGCACTGAAGCTTTCTTT.

This clonotype was counted a few times. V usage is TRBV25-1 and J usage is TRBJ1-5, with D uncertain. CDR3 size: 13 residues. The germline V gene encodes CDR1 MGHDK and CDR2 SYGVNS. Trimming took 2 bases from V and 6 from J, leaving 8 bases between them. CDR3 coding DNA: TGTGCCAGCAGTGAAAACGGAGGTCAGCCCCAGCATTTT. Its translation is CASSENGGQPQHF. Full variable domain (missing parts from reference TRBV25-1 and TRBJ1-5): EADIYQTPRYLVIGTGKKITLECSQTMGHDKMYWYQQDPGMELHLIHYSYGVNSTEKGDLSSESTVSRIRTEHFPLTLESARPSHTSQYLCASSENGGQPQHFGDGTRLSIL.

V is TRBV24-1 and J is TRBJ2-5; 8 bases agree with TRBD2. Germline V lookup: CDR1 KGHDR, CDR2 SFDVKD. V was pared by 4 bases and J by 5 bases, with 5 bases of the junction left unmatched. The CDR3 covers 14 residues. In nucleotides, the CDR3 is TGTGCCACCAGTGACGGGACTAGTGTGGAGACCCAGTACTTC. Translating gives CATSDGTSVETQYF.

This clonotype was seen just once. J is TRBJ2-1 and V is TRBV6-5; D not resolved. In germline, CDR1 is MNHEY, CDR2 SVGAGI. The CDR3 is 14 residues long. With 8 bases removed from V and 0 bases from J, the gap between germline ends came to 11 bases. CDR3 in amino acids: CASGLANSYNEQFF. In DNA, the CDR3 is TGTGCCAGCGGTCTGGCGAACTCCTACAATGAGCAGTTCTTC.

This clonotype was detected ten times or more. The rearrangement links TRBV29-1 to TRBJ1-2; weak D call: TRBD1 (5 bases). V lost 7 bases, J lost 4 bases, and 13 bases lay in between. This CDR3 region has 12 residues. Germline loops: CDR1 SQVTM, CDR2 ANQGSEA. CDR3 sequence (DNA): TGCAGCGCAAGATGGGGCAGCTATGGCTACACCTTC. It specifies CSARWGSYGYTF.

The gene calls are TRBV7-8 and TRBJ2-3, with D maybe TRBD2 (7 bases). V was trimmed by 0 bases and J by 5 bases, leaving 18 bases between them. The germline V gene has CDR1 SGHVS and CDR2 FQNEAQ. There are 17 residues in the CDR3. As DNA, the CDR3 is TGTGCCAGCAGCTTAGCCCTGCGGGGGCGTTTGGGAGATACGCAGTATTTT. Amino acid sequence: CASSLALRGRLGDTQYF.

This chain connects TRBV18 to TRBJ1-5, with D perhaps TRBD1 (6 bases). CDR1 is KGHSH and CDR2 is LQKENI in the germline V gene. There are 13 residues in the CDR3. The V end lost 2 bases, the J end lost 7 bases, and 9 bases lay between the germline ends. Written as DNA, the CDR3 is TGTGCCAGCTCACCAGCGCAGGGGCAGCCCCAGCATTTT. It encodes CASSPAQGQPQHF.

This clonotype occurred a few times. J is TRBJ2-1 and V is TRBV20-1; 11 bases line up with TRBD1. There are 14 residues in the CDR3. J gave up 3 bases and V 3 bases, and 1 base lay outside the gene matches. Germline V gene data show CDR1 as DFQATT and CDR2 as SNEGSKA (reference sequence). DNA for the CDR3: TGCAGTGCTAGTGGGACAGGGGGCTACAATGAGCAGTTCTTC. As protein: CSASGTGGYNEQFF.

Many counts were recorded for this clonotype. The genes are TRBV7-2 and TRBJ2-1; D gene uncertain. The CDR3 extends over 13 amino acids. Trimming cost V 2 bases and J 6 bases, with 8 bases left between them. The germline CDR1 and CDR2 sequences are SGHTA and FQGNSA. CDR3 in amino acids: CASSLQLGNEQFF. For the CDR3, the DNA is TGTGCCAGCAGCTTACAGCTTGGCAATGAGCAGTTCTTC.

This clonotype turned up a few times. The V gene is TRBV20-1, the J gene TRBJ1-5, with 7 bases aligning to TRBD1. Trimming took 0 bases from V and 6 from J; bases not matched to a gene: 8. Germline V gene sequence: CDR1 DFQATT, CDR2 SNEGSKA (reference sequence). This CDR3 is built from 15 residues. The CDR3 loop is CSARDQGEAGQPQHF. The CDR3 bases are TGCAGTGCTAGAGATCAGGGGGAAGCAGGTCAGCCCCAGCATTTT.

The chain uses TRBV18 and TRBJ1-2; D is perhaps TRBD1 (6 bases). CDR1 KGHSH and CDR2 LQKENI come from the germline V gene. The ends were cut back, 5 bases at V and 3 bases at J, with 19 bases in the middle. CDR3 length: 16 residues. In DNA, the CDR3 is TGTGCCAGCTCAAAGATATACAGGGACGCTGACTATGGCTACACCTTC. It encodes CASSKIYRDADYGYTF.

This clonotype was observed a few times. V is TRBV12-3 or TRBV12-4 and J is TRBJ2-3; no firm D call. V lost 4 bases and J 3 bases, leaving 17 bases between the germline ends. This CDR3 has 16 amino acids. CDR3 loop: CASSSPAVVGTDTQYF. The DNA for the CDR3 is TGTGCCAGCAGTTCACCCGCAGTCGTGGGAACAGATACGCAGTATTTT.

The chain carries TRBV27 and TRBJ1-5; 9 nucleotides line up with TRBD1. V lost 4 bases and J lost 1; bases outside the gene matches: 8. Germline CDR1 and CDR2: MNHEY and SMNVEV (reference sequence). The CDR3 extends over 17 amino acids. CDR3 nucleotide sequence: TGTGCCAGCAGTTCCCCCGCACAGGGGGCGAGCAATCAGCCCCAGCATTTT. This gives the protein CASSSPAQGASNQPQHF.

This clonotype was seen a single time. Sequence at one end of the junction differs from germline and may be a read error. The J gene is TRBJ1-1, the V gene TRBV12-3 or TRBV12-4; a weak D match, TRBD1 (5 bases). This CDR3 is 14 amino acids long. The CDR3 sequence: CASSKGELNTEAFF. The CDR3 bases are TGTGCCAGCAGCAAAGGGGAGTTGAATACTGAAGCTTTCTTT.

The rearrangement uses TRBV18 and TRBJ2-4, with 7 bases matching TRBD1. With V trimmed by 3 bases and J by 5 bases, 1 base remained unmatched. The CDR3 totals 13 residues. Germline assignment: CDR1 KGHSH and CDR2 LQKENI. As DNA, the CDR3 is TGTGCCAGCTCACCCGACAGGGAAAACATTCAGTACTTC. This gives the protein CASSPDRENIQYF.

This clonotype was seen only a few times. V usage is TRBV5-1 and J usage is TRBJ2-5; D perhaps matches TRBD1 (7 bases). CDR3 size: 16 residues. Germline CDR1 is SGHRS and CDR2 is YFSETQ. The germline V and J ends were trimmed by 0 bases and 1 base, with 13 bases remaining between them. CDR3 in amino acids: CASSLAAGGIQETQYF. DNA for the CDR3: TGCGCCAGCAGCTTGGCCGCAGGGGGGATCCAAGAGACCCAGTACTTC.

The rearrangement links TRBV12-3 or TRBV12-4 to TRBJ2-2, with D uncertain. The ends were cut back, 7 bases at V and 13 bases at J, with 13 bases in the middle. There are 11 residues in the CDR3. CDR3 sequence (DNA): TGTGCCAGCAACCTCTTCCGGAGGCTGTTTTTT. Translated: CASNLFRRLFF.

DNA of the CDR3: TGCGCCAGCAGCCAAGATCGCTGGAAAGATACGCAGTATTTT. Translating gives CASSQDRWKDTQYF. The chain is built from TRBV4-3 and TRBJ2-3; D unresolved. From germline, CDR1 is LGHNA and CDR2 YSLEER. Between the trimmed V and J ends, which lost 0 bases and 5 bases, there was a span of 9 bases. The CDR3 extends over 14 amino acids.

This sequence joins TRBV6-2 or TRBV6-3 and TRBJ2-2; 12 nucleotides align to TRBD2. J lost 6 bases, V lost 2 bases, and 13 bases had no gene match. The CDR3 is made up of 19 amino acids. The V gene's germline CDR1 is MNHEY and CDR2 SVGEGT. The CDR3, as DNA: TGTGCCAGCAGTTACCCACTAGCGGGAGGTCGCACGAGGCCCGGGGAGCTGTTTTTT. Encoded protein: CASSYPLAGGRTRPGELFF.